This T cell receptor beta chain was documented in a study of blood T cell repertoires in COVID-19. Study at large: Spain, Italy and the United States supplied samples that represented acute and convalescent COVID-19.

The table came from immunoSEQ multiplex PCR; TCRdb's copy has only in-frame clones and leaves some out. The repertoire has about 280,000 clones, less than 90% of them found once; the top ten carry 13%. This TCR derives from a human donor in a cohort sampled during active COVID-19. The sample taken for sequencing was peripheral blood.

The CDR3 region is CASSVGTIGSYEQYF. CDR3 bases: TGTGCCAGCAGCGTAGGTACTATCGGCTCCTACGAGCAGTACTTC. This chain links TRBV9 with TRBJ2-7; D is ambiguous. Per the germline V gene, CDR1 is SGDLS and CDR2 is YYNGEE. The CDR3 runs to 15 residues. V shed 0 bases and J shed 0 bases, with 10 bases lying between them.